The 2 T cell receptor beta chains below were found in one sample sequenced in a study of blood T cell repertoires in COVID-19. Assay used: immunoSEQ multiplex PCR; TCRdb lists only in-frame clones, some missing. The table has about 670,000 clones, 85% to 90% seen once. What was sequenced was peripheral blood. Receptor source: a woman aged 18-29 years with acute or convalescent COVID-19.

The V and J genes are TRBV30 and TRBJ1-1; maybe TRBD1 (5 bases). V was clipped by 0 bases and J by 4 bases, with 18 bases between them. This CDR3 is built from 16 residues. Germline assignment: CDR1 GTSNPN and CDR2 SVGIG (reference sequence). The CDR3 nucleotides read TGTGCCTGGAGTGTTAAACAGGTTATATCGGGCACTGAAGCTTTCTTT. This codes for CAWSVKQVISGTEAFF. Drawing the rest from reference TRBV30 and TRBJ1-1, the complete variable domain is SQTIHQWPATLVQPVGSPLSLECTVEGTSNPNLYWYRQAAGRGLQLLFYSVGIGQISSEVPQNLSASRPQDRQFILSSKKLLLSDSGFYLCAWSVKQVISGTEAFFGQGTRLTVV.

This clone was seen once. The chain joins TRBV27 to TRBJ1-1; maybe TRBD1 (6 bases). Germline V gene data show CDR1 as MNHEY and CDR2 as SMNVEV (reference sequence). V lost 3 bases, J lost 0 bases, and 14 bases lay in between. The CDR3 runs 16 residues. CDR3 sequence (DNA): TGTGCCAGCAGTTTTGTAGGGGGGGCTTTGAACACTGAAGCTTTCTTT. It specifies CASSFVGGALNTEAFF.